What follows describes a single T cell receptor beta chain. This specimen comes from a study of blood T cell repertoires in COVID-19. Looking at the study overall: From T cells, B-cell-depleted T cells, or PBMCs came the material, which was cDNA or gDNA.

Patients from Seattle were sampled longitudinally, starting during active infection. V shed 5 bases, J shed 1 base, and the junction held 6 bases outside the gene matches. CDR3 length: 15 residues. Germline V CDR1 and CDR2: SGHDT, YYEEEE. Data came from immunoSEQ multiplex PCR; TCRdb stores just in-frame clones and leaves some out. The sample contains about 310,000 clones, around 91% of which appear only once. The J gene is TRBJ1-5, the V gene TRBV5-6; 7 bases match TRBD1. Sequenced input: peripheral blood. This TCR derives from a woman aged 35 to 49 with COVID-19, enrolled during active disease. The chain's CDR3 is CASSVTGVSNQPQHF. The CDR3 nucleotides read TGTGCCAGCAGTGTCACAGGGGTGAGCAATCAGCCCCAGCATTTT.